The entry below gives a single T cell receptor beta chain sequence along with its context. This specimen belongs to a study of T cell changes during pregnancy in multiple sclerosis. Germline V gene sequence: CDR1 SGHNT, CDR2 YYREEE (reference sequence). V lost 0 bases, J lost 5 bases, and 7 bases lay in between. The CDR3 runs to 13 residues. Produced via immunoSEQ multiplex PCR; TCRdb's table is partial and in-frame only. Here the sample spans 47,000 or so clones, nearly 90% being singletons. Material: peripheral blood, obtained after pregnancy. The receptor was derived from a female donor in good health, enrolled as a control in a pregnancy study. The chain links TRBV5-4 to TRBJ2-3; a weak D match, TRBD2 (5 bases). CDR3 residues: CASSLEGVDTQYF. The CDR3 nucleotides read TGTGCCAGCAGCTTGGAGGGAGTAGATACGCAGTATTTT.